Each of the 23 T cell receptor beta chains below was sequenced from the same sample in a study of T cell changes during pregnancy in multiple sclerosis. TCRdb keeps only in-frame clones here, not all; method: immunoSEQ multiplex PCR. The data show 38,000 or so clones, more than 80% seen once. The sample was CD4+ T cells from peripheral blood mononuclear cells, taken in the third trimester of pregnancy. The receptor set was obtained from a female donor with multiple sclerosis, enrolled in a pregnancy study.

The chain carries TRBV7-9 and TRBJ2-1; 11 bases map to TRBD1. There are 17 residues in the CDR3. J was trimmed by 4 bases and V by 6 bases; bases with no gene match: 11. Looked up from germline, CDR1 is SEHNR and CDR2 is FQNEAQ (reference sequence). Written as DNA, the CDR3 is TGTGCCAGCAGGGGGACAGGGGGTCTCTCTCGTTACAATGAGCAGTTCTTC. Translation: CASRGTGGLSRYNEQFF.

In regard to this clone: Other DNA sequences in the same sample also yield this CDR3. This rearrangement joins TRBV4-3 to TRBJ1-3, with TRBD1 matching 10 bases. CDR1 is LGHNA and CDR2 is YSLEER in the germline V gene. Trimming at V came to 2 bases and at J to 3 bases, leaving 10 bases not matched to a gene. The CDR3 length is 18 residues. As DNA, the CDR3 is TGCGCCAGCAGCCAATCCCATTCGACAGGGGGCAATGGAAACACCATATATTTT. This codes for CASSQSHSTGGNGNTIYF.

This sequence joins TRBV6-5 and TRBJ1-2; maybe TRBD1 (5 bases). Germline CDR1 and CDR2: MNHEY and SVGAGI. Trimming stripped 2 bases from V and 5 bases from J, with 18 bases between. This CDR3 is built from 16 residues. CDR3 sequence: CASSYLRTNLGYGYTF. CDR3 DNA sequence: TGTGCCAGCAGTTACCTTCGGACAAACCTAGGGTATGGCTACACCTTC.

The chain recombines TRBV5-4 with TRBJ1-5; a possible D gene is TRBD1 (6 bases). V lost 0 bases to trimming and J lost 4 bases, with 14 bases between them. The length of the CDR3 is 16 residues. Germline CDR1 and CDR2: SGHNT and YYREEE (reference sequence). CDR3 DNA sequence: TGTGCCAGCAGCTTGGGGGGGCCTGGGGATAATCAGCCCCAGCATTTT. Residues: CASSLGGPGDNQPQHF.

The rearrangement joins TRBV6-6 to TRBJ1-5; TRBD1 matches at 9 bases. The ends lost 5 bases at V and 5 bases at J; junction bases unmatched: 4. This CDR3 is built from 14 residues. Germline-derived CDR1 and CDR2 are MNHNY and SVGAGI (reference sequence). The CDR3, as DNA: TGTGCCAGCAGTCCCGGGACAGGGCATCAGCCCCAGCATTTT. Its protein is CASSPGTGHQPQHF.

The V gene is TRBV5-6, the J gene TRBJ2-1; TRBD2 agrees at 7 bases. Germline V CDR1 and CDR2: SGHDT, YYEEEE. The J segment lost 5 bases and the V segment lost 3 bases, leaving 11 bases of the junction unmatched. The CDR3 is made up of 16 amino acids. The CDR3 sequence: CASSSLLGGLHNEQFF. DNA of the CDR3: TGTGCCAGCAGCTCCCTCCTGGGAGGGCTCCACAATGAGCAGTTCTTC.

The CDR3 DNA follows: TGTGCCAGCAGTTCCAGGGGGCCGGAAGGGGCCAACGTCCTGACTTTC. Amino acids: CASSSRGPEGANVLTF. This chain uses TRBV7-9 with TRBJ2-6; 8 bases are shared with TRBD1. V lost 6 bases, J lost 4 bases, and 8 bases stayed unmatched. Germline V lookup: CDR1 SEHNR, CDR2 FQNEAQ (reference sequence). The CDR3 extends over 16 amino acids.

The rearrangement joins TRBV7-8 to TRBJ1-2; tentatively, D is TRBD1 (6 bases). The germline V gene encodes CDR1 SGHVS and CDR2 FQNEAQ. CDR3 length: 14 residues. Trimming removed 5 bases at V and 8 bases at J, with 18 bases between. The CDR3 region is CASSAEQGALGYTF. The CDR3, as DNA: TGTGCCAGCAGCGCAGAACAGGGAGCGTTGGGCTACACCTTC.

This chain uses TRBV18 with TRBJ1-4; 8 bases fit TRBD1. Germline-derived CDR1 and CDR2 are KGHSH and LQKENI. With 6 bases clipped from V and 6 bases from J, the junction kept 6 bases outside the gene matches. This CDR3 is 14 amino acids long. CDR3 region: CASSLDRGDEKLFF. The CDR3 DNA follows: TGTGCCAGCTCTCTCGACAGGGGTGATGAAAAACTGTTTTTT.

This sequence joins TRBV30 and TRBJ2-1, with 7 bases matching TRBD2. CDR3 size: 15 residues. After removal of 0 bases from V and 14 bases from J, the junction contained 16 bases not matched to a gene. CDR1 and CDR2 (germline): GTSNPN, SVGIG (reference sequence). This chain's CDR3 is CAWSVPRRESSLEFF. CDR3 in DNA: TGTGCCTGGAGTGTACCTCGGCGGGAGAGTAGTTTGGAGTTCTTC.

The CDR3 sequence: CASSSHPGTDTQYF. CDR3 DNA: TGTGCCAGCAGCTCCCACCCAGGAACAGATACGCAGTATTTT. The chain uses TRBV11-2 and TRBJ2-3; D gene ambiguous. V lost 4 bases, J lost 3 bases, and 11 bases lay in between. This CDR3 spans 14 amino acids. CDR1 is SGHAT, CDR2 FQNNGV, per germline.

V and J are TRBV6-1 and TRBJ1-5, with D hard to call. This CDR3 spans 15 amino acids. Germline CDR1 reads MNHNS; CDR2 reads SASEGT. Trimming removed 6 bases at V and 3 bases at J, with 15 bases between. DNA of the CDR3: TGTGCCAGCAGCCCCGTTGCGGGGAACAATCAGCCCCAGCATTTT. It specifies CASSPVAGNNQPQHF.

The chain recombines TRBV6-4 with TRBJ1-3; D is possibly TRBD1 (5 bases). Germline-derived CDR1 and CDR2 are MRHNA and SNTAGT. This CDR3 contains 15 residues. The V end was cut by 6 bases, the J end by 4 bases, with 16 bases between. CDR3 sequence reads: CASSAGTSAGNTIYF. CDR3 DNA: TGTGCCAGCAGCGCCGGGACTAGCGCCGGAAACACCATATATTTT.

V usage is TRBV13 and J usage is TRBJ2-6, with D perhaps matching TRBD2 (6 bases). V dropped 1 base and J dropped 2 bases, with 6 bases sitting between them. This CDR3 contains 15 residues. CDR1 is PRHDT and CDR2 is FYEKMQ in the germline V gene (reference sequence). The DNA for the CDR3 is TGTGCCAGCAGCTTAGCGGGGGCTGGGGCCAACGTCCTGACTTTC. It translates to CASSLAGAGANVLTF.

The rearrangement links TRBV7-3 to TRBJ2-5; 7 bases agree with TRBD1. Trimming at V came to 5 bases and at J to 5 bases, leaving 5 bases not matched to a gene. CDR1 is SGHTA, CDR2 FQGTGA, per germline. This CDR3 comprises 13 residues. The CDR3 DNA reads TGTGCCAGCAGCATCCTCAGGGGGGAGACCCAGTACTTC. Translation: CASSILRGETQYF.

The CDR3 DNA reads TGTGCCTGGGCCGGTGGTAGCGGGTACAGCACAGATACGCAGTATTTT. It is translated as CAWAGGSGYSTDTQYF. V usage is TRBV30 and J usage is TRBJ2-3, with 7 bases that match TRBD2. In germline, CDR1 is GTSNPN, CDR2 SVGIG (reference sequence). The V and J ends lost 5 bases and 0 bases, in that order; junction bases with no gene match: 11. This CDR3 region has 16 residues.

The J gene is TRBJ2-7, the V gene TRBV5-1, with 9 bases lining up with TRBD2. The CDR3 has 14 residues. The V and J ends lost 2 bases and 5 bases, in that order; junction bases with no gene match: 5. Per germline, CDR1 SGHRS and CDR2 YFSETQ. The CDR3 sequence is CASSFLAGVNEQYF. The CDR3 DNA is TGCGCCAGCAGCTTTTTAGCGGGAGTAAACGAGCAGTACTTC.

The CDR3 bases are TGTGCCAGCGAATCGGGGACAGGGGGTAACGAGCAGTACTTC. This sequence encodes CASESGTGGNEQYF. The J gene is TRBJ2-7, the V gene TRBV10-3, with 11 bases fitting TRBD1. CDR3 size: 14 residues. Germline CDR1 and CDR2: ENHRY and SYGVKD. V dropped 10 bases and J dropped 5; count of bases not matched to a gene: 10.

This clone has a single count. This chain's CDR3 is CASSWGTADGELFF. The CDR3 region has the DNA TGTGCCAGCAGCTGGGGGACAGCGGACGGGGAGCTGTTTTTT. V is TRBV11-3 and J is TRBJ2-2; TRBD1 matches 7 bases. The CDR3 is 14 residues long. The trim removed 4 bases at V and 7 bases at J, leaving 6 bases unmatched. From germline, CDR1 is SGHNT and CDR2 YENEEA.

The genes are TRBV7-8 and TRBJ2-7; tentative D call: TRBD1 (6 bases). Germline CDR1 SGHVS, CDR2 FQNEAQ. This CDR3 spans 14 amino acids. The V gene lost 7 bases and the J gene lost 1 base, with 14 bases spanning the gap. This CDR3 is CASTKGVGSYEQYF. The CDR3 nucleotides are TGTGCCAGCACCAAGGGGGTGGGGTCCTACGAGCAGTACTTC.

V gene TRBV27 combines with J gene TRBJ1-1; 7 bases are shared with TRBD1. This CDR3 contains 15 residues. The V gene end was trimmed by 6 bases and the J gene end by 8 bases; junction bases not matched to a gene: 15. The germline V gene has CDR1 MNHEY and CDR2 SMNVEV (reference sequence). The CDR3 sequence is CASRSEGARATEAFF. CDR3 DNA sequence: TGTGCCAGCAGGTCGGAGGGGGCGCGTGCGACGGAAGCTTTCTTT.

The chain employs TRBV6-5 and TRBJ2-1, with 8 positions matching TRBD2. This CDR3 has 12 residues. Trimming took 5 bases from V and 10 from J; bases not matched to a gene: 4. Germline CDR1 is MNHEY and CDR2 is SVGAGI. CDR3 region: CASSPRGREQFF. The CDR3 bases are TGTGCCAGCAGTCCCCGCGGGAGGGAGCAGTTCTTC.

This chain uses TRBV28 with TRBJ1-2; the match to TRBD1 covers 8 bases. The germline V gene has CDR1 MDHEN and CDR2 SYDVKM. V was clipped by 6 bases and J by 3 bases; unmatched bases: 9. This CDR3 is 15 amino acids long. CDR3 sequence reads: CASSPTLTGDYGYTF. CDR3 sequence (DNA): TGTGCCAGCAGCCCGACTTTGACAGGGGACTATGGCTACACCTTC.